This T cell receptor (beta chain) was captured by sequencing in a study of OX40 agonist ivuxolimab in advanced cancers. Study-level information: At approximately 83% male, the cohort had a mean age of around 56 years, ranging from about 23 to 80.

Trimming at V came to 11 bases and at J to 9 bases, leaving 9 bases not matched to a gene. The CDR3 length is 14 residues. Per the germline V gene, CDR1 is MNHNY and CDR2 is SVGAGI (reference sequence). The method was immunoSEQ multiplex PCR; TCRdb's version includes in-frame clones alone and lacks a portion of them. Of 40,000 to 55,000 clones listed, about 90% were seen once; the top ten hold around 6%. The TCR sequence derives from an adult with an advanced solid tumor such as melanoma, head and neck, liver or kidney cancer. The sample here was CD4+ or CD8+ T cells sorted from blood, taken in a trial of the OX40 agonist ivuxolimab. V gene TRBV6-6 combines with J gene TRBJ2-1; 14 nucleotides match TRBD2. CDR3 protein: CAGKSGTSGSEQFF. The CDR3 DNA follows: TGTGCCGGAAAGTCCGGGACTAGCGGGAGTGAGCAGTTCTTC.